Following are 28 T cell receptor beta chains from one sample sequenced in a study of blood T cell repertoires in COVID-19. TCRdb keeps only in-frame clones here, not all; method: immunoSEQ multiplex PCR. Here the sample spans over 150,000 clones, 87% being singletons. Sequencing was carried out using peripheral blood. The receptor set was obtained from a woman between 18 and 29 years old who had recovered from COVID-19.

V and J are TRBV4-3 and TRBJ2-1; 10 bases are a match to TRBD2. The trim removed 3 bases at V and 2 bases at J, leaving 7 bases unmatched. This CDR3 spans 17 amino acids. From germline, CDR1 is LGHNA and CDR2 YSLEER. In nucleotides, the CDR3 is TGCGCCAGCAGCCAGATACCACTAGCGGGGACCTACAATGAGCAGTTCTTC. Protein: CASSQIPLAGTYNEQFF.

The chain couples TRBV6-2 or TRBV6-3 to TRBJ2-3, with 8 bases identical to TRBD1. The CDR3 length is 17 residues. CDR1 MNHEY and CDR2 SVGEGT come from the germline V gene. V lost 2 bases to trimming and J lost 0 bases; unmatched junction nucleotides: 7. The CDR3 bases are TGTGCCAGCAGTTACGGGACAGGTGTTAGAAGCACAGATACGCAGTATTTT. It encodes CASSYGTGVRSTDTQYF.

The chain joins TRBV7-3 to TRBJ2-2; D ambiguous. The CDR3 extends over 14 amino acids. From germline, CDR1 is SGHTA and CDR2 FQGTGA. V lost 4 bases to trimming and J lost 3 bases, with 9 bases between them. This chain's CDR3 is CASSSQVHTGELFF. CDR3 bases: TGTGCCAGCAGCTCTCAGGTTCACACCGGGGAGCTGTTTTTT.

CDR3 sequence reads: CASSSTGKYTEAFF. The CDR3 DNA sequence: TGTGCCAGCAGCTCGACAGGGAAGTACACTGAAGCTTTCTTT. The rearrangement uses TRBV7-9 and TRBJ1-1; the match to TRBD1 covers 7 bases. The V segment lost 4 bases and the J segment 3 bases; nucleotides outside the gene matches: 5. The CDR3 length is 14 residues. Germline-derived CDR1 and CDR2 are SEHNR and FQNEAQ (reference sequence). The complete variable domain, with remaining parts taken from reference TRBV7-9 and TRBJ1-1, reads DTGVSQNPRHKITKRGQNVTFRCDPISEHNRLYWYRQTLGQGPEFLTYFQNEAQLEKSRLLSDRFSAERPKGSFSTLEIQRTEQGDSAMYLCASSSTGKYTEAFFGQGTRLTVV.

The V gene is TRBV11-2, the J gene TRBJ1-1; 7 nucleotides line up with TRBD1. This CDR3 region has 17 residues. V shed 7 bases and J 3 bases; nucleotides not matched to a gene: 17. Per germline, CDR1 SGHAT and CDR2 FQNNGV. As DNA, the CDR3 is TGTGCCAGCACCCTGGGACAGTACAAACCAGGGGACACTGAAGCTTTCTTT. Its protein is CASTLGQYKPGDTEAFF.

This sequence joins TRBV27 and TRBJ1-2, with D tentatively TRBD1 (6 bases). CDR1 is MNHEY, CDR2 SMNVEV, per germline (reference sequence). The V end lost 7 bases, the J end lost 6 bases, and 27 bases lay between the germline ends. The CDR3 is 17 residues long. In nucleotides, the CDR3 is TGTGCCAGCACTCCTGACCCCGGGACACCGCCTCCCGATGGCTACACCTTC. It codes for CASTPDPGTPPPDGYTF.

V gene TRBV27 combines with J gene TRBJ1-2, with a possible D match to TRBD1 (6 bases). The germline V gene has CDR1 MNHEY and CDR2 SMNVEV (reference sequence). V shed 3 bases and J shed 3 bases, with 14 bases lying between them. This CDR3 region has 15 residues. The CDR3 sequence is CASSFGTGPDYGYTF. DNA for the CDR3: TGTGCCAGCAGTTTCGGTACAGGGCCGGACTATGGCTACACCTTC.

The rearrangement joins TRBV5-1 to TRBJ2-7; 7 bases fit TRBD1. Germline CDR1 is SGHRS and CDR2 is YFSETQ. CDR3 size: 14 residues. The junction had 13 bases not matched to a gene; V was cut back by 6 bases and J by 7 bases. The CDR3 protein is CASTPTGALGEQYF. The CDR3 DNA sequence: TGCGCCAGCACCCCAACAGGGGCCTTAGGGGAGCAGTACTTC.

V is TRBV7-2 and J is TRBJ1-2, with D perhaps matching TRBD1 (5 bases). CDR1 SGHTA and CDR2 FQGNSA come from the germline V gene. The CDR3 runs 15 residues. V was clipped by 0 bases and J by 6 bases, with 14 bases between them. The CDR3 DNA is TGTGCCAGCAGCTTAGCGCCCGGACACATTGATGGCTACACCTTC. Amino acid sequence: CASSLAPGHIDGYTF. Variable domain in full (rest from reference TRBV7-2 and TRBJ1-2): GAGVSQSPSNKVTEKGKDVELRCDPISGHTALYWYRQSLGQGLEFLIYFQGNSAPDKSGLPSDRFSAERTGGSVSTLTIQRTQQEDSAVYLCASSLAPGHIDGYTFGSGTRLTVV.

The rearrangement links TRBV4-1 to TRBJ1-1; 7 bases line up with TRBD1. J gave up 0 bases and V 1 base, and 5 bases lay outside the gene matches. The CDR3 sequence is 16 residues long. Germline-derived CDR1 and CDR2 are MGHRA and YSYEKL. As DNA, the CDR3 is TGCGCCAGCAGCCAAGTTTGGGGACAGTTGAACACTGAAGCTTTCTTT. It is translated as CASSQVWGQLNTEAFF.

This clone was counted between two and nine times. This chain joins TRBV2 and TRBJ2-1; 7 nucleotides align to TRBD1. Germline V gene lookup returns CDR1 SNHLY and CDR2 FYNNEI. The CDR3 is made up of 16 amino acids. With 6 bases clipped from V and 9 bases from J, the junction kept 17 bases outside the gene matches. Here the CDR3 DNA reads TGTGCCAGCAGGACCCGGTCCCCGGGACAGTACGTTGAGCAGTTCTTC. It is translated as CASRTRSPGQYVEQFF.

This chain joins TRBV7-9 and TRBJ1-2, with 9 positions matching TRBD1. CDR3 length: 17 amino acids. Losses at the gene ends were 5 bases for V and 4 bases for J; bases not matched to a gene: 14. CDR1 is SEHNR and CDR2 is FQNEAQ in the germline V gene (reference sequence). The CDR3 nucleotides read TGTGCCAGCAGCGACACAGGGGGCGGACATGGAGGCTATGGCTACACCTTC. This codes for CASSDTGGGHGGYGYTF.

The V call is TRBV29-1, the J call TRBJ2-7, with D perhaps TRBD1 (6 bases). The V end lost 4 bases, the J end lost 5 bases, and 9 bases lay between the germline ends. The germline V gene has CDR1 SQVTM and CDR2 ANQGSEA. CDR3 length equals 11 residues. The CDR3, as DNA: TGCAGCGTTGGACAGGCTAACGAGCAGTACTTC. Its protein is CSVGQANEQYF.

The chain combines TRBV27 with TRBJ2-2; TRBD2 matches at 11 bases. The CDR3 covers 14 residues. J lost 9 bases, V lost 4 bases, and 4 bases had no gene match. CDR1 is MNHEY, CDR2 SMNVEV, per germline (reference sequence). CDR3 amino acids: CASSYGTSGRELFF. The CDR3 region has the DNA TGTGCCAGCAGTTATGGGACTAGCGGAAGGGAGCTGTTTTTT.

V is TRBV9 and J is TRBJ1-1; possible D gene TRBD1, 5 bases. Trimming took off 2 bases at V and 3 bases at J, with 8 bases between the two ends. Germline V gene lookup returns CDR1 SGDLS and CDR2 YYNGEE. The CDR3 is 13 residues long. CDR3 amino acids: CASSVGGYTEAFF. In nucleotides, the CDR3 is TGTGCCAGCAGCGTCGGGGGGTACACTGAAGCTTTCTTT.

The gene calls are TRBV18 and TRBJ2-3; D is possibly TRBD2 (5 bases). This CDR3 contains 14 residues. CDR1 is KGHSH and CDR2 is LQKENI in the germline V gene. Trimming removed 4 bases from V and 1 base from J, with 9 bases in between. Written as DNA, the CDR3 is TGTGCCAGCTCACGCCAGGAGGGCACAGATACGCAGTATTTT. Protein: CASSRQEGTDTQYF.

This chain uses TRBV6-2 or TRBV6-3 with TRBJ1-2; the D gene is possibly TRBD1 (6 bases). Germline loops: CDR1 MNHEY, CDR2 SVGEGT. Trimming cost V 5 bases and J 7 bases, with 14 bases left between them. The CDR3 runs 13 residues. CDR3 coding DNA: TGTGCCAGCAGTGATACAGGGATTGGTGGCTACACCTTC. Its translation is CASSDTGIGGYTF.

J is TRBJ2-7 and V is TRBV27; TRBD2 is a possible D gene (5 bases). Trimming shortened V by 4 bases and J by 2 bases, and 12 bases separated the two germline ends. Germline loops: CDR1 MNHEY, CDR2 SMNVEV (reference sequence). This CDR3 comprises 14 residues. DNA for the CDR3: TGTGCCAGCAGTTCCCATACGGGGACCTACGAGCAGTACGTC. Amino acids: CASSSHTGTYEQYV.

Here the CDR3 reads CASSAGGDNYGYTF. CDR3 nucleotide sequence: TGTGCCAGCAGCGCCGGCGGGGATAACTATGGCTACACCTTC. The rearrangement joins TRBV7-9 to TRBJ1-2, with D hard to call. Trimming removed 5 bases from V and 1 base from J, with 11 bases in between. In germline, CDR1 is SEHNR, CDR2 FQNEAQ (reference sequence). The CDR3 contains 14 residues. Drawing the rest from reference TRBV7-9 and TRBJ1-2, the complete variable domain is DTGVSQNPRHKITKRGQNVTFRCDPISEHNRLYWYRQTLGQGPEFLTYFQNEAQLEKSRLLSDRFSAERPKGSFSTLEIQRTEQGDSAMYLCASSAGGDNYGYTFGSGTRLTVV.

The chain links TRBV27 to TRBJ1-1; weak D call: TRBD1 (5 bases). V shed 8 bases and J shed 2 bases, with 15 bases lying between them. CDR3 length: 14 residues. Germline loops: CDR1 MNHEY, CDR2 SMNVEV (reference sequence). CDR3 region: CASSWGGSNTEAFF. The CDR3 bases are TGTGCCAGCTCGTGGGGGGGGTCAAACACTGAAGCTTTCTTT.

The chain has TRBV11-2 and TRBJ2-5, with D possibly being TRBD2 (6 bases). Trimming removed 8 bases at V and 0 bases at J, with 16 bases between. Germline CDR1 and CDR2: SGHAT and FQNNGV. The CDR3 runs 15 residues. The CDR3 is CASAQGQRDQETQYF. In DNA form, the CDR3 reads TGTGCCAGCGCCCAGGGTCAGCGGGACCAAGAGACCCAGTACTTC. Supplemented by reference TRBV11-2 and TRBJ2-5, the full variable domain reads EAGVAQSPRYKIIEKRQSVAFWCNPISGHATLYWYQQILGQGPKLLIQFQNNGVVDDSQLPKDRFSAERLKGVDSTLKIQPAKLEDSAVYLCASAQGQRDQETQYFGPGTRLLVL.

This clone occurred once. The rearrangement uses TRBV5-1 and TRBJ1-1, with D unclear. The CDR3 contains 16 residues. Trimming removed 4 bases from V and 1 base from J, with 17 bases in between. Germline loops: CDR1 SGHRS, CDR2 YFSETQ. The CDR3 here is CASSLEGGYKNTEAFF. The CDR3 bases are TGCGCCAGCAGCCTAGAGGGAGGGTACAAGAACACTGAAGCTTTCTTT.

This chain joins TRBV7-8 and TRBJ1-4; D may be TRBD1 (6 bases). Germline-derived CDR1 and CDR2 are SGHVS and FQNEAQ. The CDR3 sequence is 15 residues long. V lost 7 bases and J lost 1, with 13 bases in between. CDR3 bases: TGTGCCAGCACCCAGCGGACAGTAACTAATGAAAAACTGTTTTTT. Amino acids: CASTQRTVTNEKLFF.

The chain recombines TRBV4-1 with TRBJ2-4, with 7 bases identical to TRBD1. The CDR3 runs 13 residues. Germline loops: CDR1 MGHRA, CDR2 YSYEKL. The V gene end was trimmed by 6 bases and the J gene end by 7 bases; junction bases not matched to a gene: 6. DNA for the CDR3: TGCGCCAGCAGGGGTACAGGGGTGAACATTCAGTACTTC. Translated, it gives CASRGTGVNIQYF.

In the case of this clone: A read error may account for a junction end that differs from germline. V usage is TRBV9 and J usage is TRBJ2-5; 11 nucleotides line up with TRBD2. There are 15 residues in the CDR3. The germline V gene encodes CDR1 SGDLS and CDR2 YYNGEE. In DNA, the CDR3 is TGTGCCAGCAGCGAAACTAGCGGGGGCCAAGGGACCCAGTACTTC. Its translation: CASSETSGGQGTQYF.

The chain combines TRBV15 with TRBJ2-7; possibly TRBD1 for D (5 bases). The V and J ends lost 3 bases and 2 bases respectively, with 17 bases between them. The CDR3 spans 16 residues. Germline V gene lookup returns CDR1 LNHNV and CDR2 YYDKDF (reference sequence). The CDR3 DNA reads TGTGCCACCAGCAGTGTTCCCCAAGACAGTACCTACGAGCAGTACGTC. Translation gives CATSSVPQDSTYEQYV.

The CDR3 sequence: CASTQVGQANTGELFF. As DNA, the CDR3 is TGTGCCAGTACCCAAGTGGGACAGGCGAACACCGGGGAGCTGTTTTTT. This chain uses TRBV19 with TRBJ2-2; TRBD1 agrees at 8 bases. Looked up from germline, CDR1 is LNHDA and CDR2 is SQIVND (reference sequence). The CDR3 loop spans 16 amino acids. V was clipped by 7 bases and J by 0 bases; unmatched bases: 7.

The rearrangement uses TRBV9 and TRBJ1-6, with 7 positions matching TRBD1. The germline V gene encodes CDR1 SGDLS and CDR2 YYNGEE. The J segment lost 6 bases and the V segment lost 0 bases, leaving 9 bases of the junction unmatched. The CDR3 sequence is 17 residues long. The CDR3 DNA sequence: TGTGCCAGCAGCGTAGGAGGGGGCAATCGAGCTAATTCACCCCTCCACTTT. This translates into CASSVGGGNRANSPLHF.